Sequencing of this TCR beta chain was carried out in a study of blood T cell repertoires in COVID-19. The CDR3 sequence is 16 residues long. Individuals aged roughly 18 to 95 years were recruited from 24 US areas. Assignment of participants to cohorts was predicated upon participant-reported clinical history. Each recovered donor of Cohort 3 presented with two negative PCRs, clearance, or symptom resolution. Assay: immunoSEQ multiplex PCR; the TCRdb copy retains only in-frame clones and omits some. Among hundreds of thousands of clones, 86% were seen once, and the ten largest hold roughly 1.9%. Specimen: PBMCs or T cells enriched from blood (not recorded which). This rearrangement joins TRBV21-1 to TRBJ2-1; TRBD2 is the table's D call, not checked against the DNA. TRBV21-1 represents a pseudogene. This receptor was obtained from a woman between 45 and 60 years old who had recovered from COVID-19. The CDR3 DNA sequence: TGTGCCAGCAGCAAAACCCCTTCGGGAGGGACCAATGAGCAGTTCTTC. It translates to CASSKTPSGGTNEQFF.